One sample yielded the 12 T cell receptor beta chains listed below, sequenced in a study of molecular identifiers for immune sequencing clone quantification. From the PCR reads, TCRdb called clonotypes with MiXCR, one entry per CDR3 protein. The sample lists approximately 550,000 distinct CDR3 sequences, about 25% occurring once. Sequencing input: naive CD8+ T cells from blood, with Jurkat cell RNA spiked in. The subset: FACS-sorted CD8+CD4-CCR7+CD45RA+ naive T cells. The receptors were sampled from a human donor in good health. Some libraries in this study had Jurkat cell RNA spiked in.

This clonotype was counted at least ten times. The chain employs TRBV9 and TRBJ2-3; TRBD2 agrees at 7 bases. Trimming at V came to 3 bases and at J to 5 bases, leaving 6 bases not matched to a gene. CDR1 SGDLS and CDR2 YYNGEE come from the germline V gene. This CDR3 comprises 14 residues. CDR3 nucleotides: TGTGCCAGCAGCGAAGGACTAGGCGGAGATACGCAGTATTTT. Protein sequence: CASSEGLGGDTQYF.

This clonotype was counted ten times or more. This chain links TRBV5-1 with TRBJ2-7, with 9 positions matching TRBD1. V lost 4 bases to trimming and J lost 4 bases; unmatched junction nucleotides: 9. The CDR3 consists of 15 residues. Germline V gene sequence: CDR1 SGHRS, CDR2 YFSETQ. The CDR3 here is CASSAAPGTGYEQYF. In DNA form, the CDR3 reads TGCGCCAGCAGCGCCGCTCCCGGGACAGGGTACGAGCAGTACTTC.

This clonotype was observed at least ten times. The rearrangement links TRBV14 to TRBJ2-3, with TRBD2 matching over 7 bases. CDR1 is SGHDN, CDR2 FVKESK, per germline. After removal of 0 bases from V and 2 bases from J, the junction contained 14 bases not matched to a gene. The CDR3 runs 19 residues. The CDR3 loop reads CASSQDWWTRTGDTDTQYF. In DNA, the CDR3 is TGTGCCAGCAGCCAAGATTGGTGGACTAGGACGGGCGACACAGATACGCAGTATTTT.

To note about this clonotype: A much larger clone sits a single nucleotide away, making a read error possible. This chain connects TRBV29-1 to TRBJ2-3; a weak D match, TRBD2 (5 bases). Germline CDR1 reads SQVTM; CDR2 reads ANQGSEA. CDR3 length equals 15 residues. CDR3 nucleotides: TGCAGCTCGGACGTCGGAGGCAGATCCACAGATACGCAGGATTTT. Encoded protein: CSSDVGGRSTDTQDF.

The chain recombines TRBV5-1 with TRBJ2-7; 7 bases line up with TRBD1. V was clipped by 4 bases and J by 3 bases; unmatched bases: 7. Germline V lookup: CDR1 SGHRS, CDR2 YFSETQ. The CDR3 runs to 14 residues. The CDR3 nucleotides read TGCGCCAGCAGCATGGACAGGATGGGCTACGAGCAGTACTTC. Protein product: CASSMDRMGYEQYF.

The V gene is TRBV7-6, the J gene TRBJ1-6, with D possibly matching TRBD1 (5 bases). From germline, CDR1 is SGHVS and CDR2 FNYEAQ. The CDR3 is 16 residues long. Trimming took 1 base from V and 8 from J, leaving 15 bases between them. The CDR3 loop is CASSLVADRPYSPLHF. CDR3 DNA: TGTGCCAGCAGCTTAGTGGCCGACAGACCCTATTCACCCCTCCACTTT.

Points on this clonotype: The junction departs from the called germline gene at one end, perhaps through a read error. V gene TRBV12-3 or TRBV12-4 combines with J gene TRBJ2-5; D remains unclear. CDR3 length: 14 amino acids. The DNA of the CDR3 is TGTGCCAGCAGTTCCTTGACATTCCAAGAGGCCCAGTACTTC. Protein product: CASSSLTFQEAQYF.

With regard to this clonotype: A much larger clone is a single base away; this may be a read error. The chain couples TRBV7-2 to TRBJ1-6; D gene unclear. Germline CDR1 reads SGHTA; CDR2 reads FQGNSA. The CDR3 runs 13 residues. Between the trimmed V and J ends, which lost 5 bases and 10 bases, there was a span of 12 bases. The CDR3 reads CASSMGELSPLHF. The CDR3 DNA reads as TGTGCCAGCAGCATGGGTGAACTGTCACCCCTCCACTTT. The whole variable domain, filled in from reference TRBV7-2 and TRBJ1-6, reads GAGVSQSPSNKVTEKGKDVELRCDPISGHTALYWYRQSLGQGLEFLIYFQGNSAPDKSGLPSDRFSAERTGGSVSTLTIQRTQQEDSAVYLCASSMGELSPLHFGNGTRLTVT.

The sample holds many counts of this clonotype. This chain links TRBV27 with TRBJ1-5; D not certain. This CDR3 comprises 12 residues. V was cut by 4 bases and J by 7 bases, with 8 bases left in between. CDR1 and CDR2 from the germline V gene are MNHEY and SMNVEV (reference sequence). In nucleotides, the CDR3 is TGTGCCAGCAGTTCTCTAGGACAGCCCCAGCATTTT. This translates into CASSSLGQPQHF.

Only one count was recorded for this clonotype. The conserved closing phenylalanine or tryptophan is absent in this CDR3, likely reflecting a read error. The chain combines TRBV12-3 or TRBV12-4 with TRBJ2-3; D is unclear. The germline V and J ends were trimmed by 7 bases and 2 bases, with 22 bases remaining between them. This CDR3 has 17 amino acids. Written as DNA, the CDR3 is TGTGCCAGCATTGGTAACGACAAGTTCGGAAACACAGATACGCAGTATTCT. Translating it yields CASIGNDKFGNTDTQYS.

On this clonotype: A read error may be the cause here, since a much bigger clone is one base away. The CDR3 DNA reads as TGTGCCAGCAGTTTACTAGCGTACGCGCAGTACTTC. This encodes CASSLLAYAQYF. The chain combines TRBV28 with TRBJ2-7, with TRBD2 as a possible D gene (6 bases). From germline, CDR1 is MDHEN and CDR2 SYDVKM. The CDR3 is made up of 12 amino acids.

As for this clonotype: An end of the junction differs from the germline gene, which may be a read error. The chain has TRBV12-3 or TRBV12-4 and TRBJ2-5; possibly TRBD1 or TRBD2 for D (5 bases each). CDR3 size: 14 residues. The CDR3 protein is CASSFYGAQEAQYF. The CDR3 DNA reads TGTGCCAGCAGTTTTTACGGGGCCCAAGAGGCCCAGTACTTC.